The 21 T cell receptor beta chains in this list originate from one sample, sequenced in a study of blood T cell repertoires in COVID-19. TCRdb's copy holds only in-frame clones and misses some; the assay was immunoSEQ multiplex PCR. Of 300,000 to 400,000 clones listed, around 87% are singletons. The sequenced material came from peripheral blood. These receptors came from a woman aged 50 to 60 who had recovered from COVID-19.

Points on this clone: The sample carries other DNA sequences with the same CDR3. The chain employs TRBV28 and TRBJ2-2; D remains ambiguous. CDR1 is MDHEN, CDR2 SYDVKM, per germline. The CDR3 is made up of 14 amino acids. V was trimmed by 2 bases and J by 1 base, leaving 5 bases between them. The CDR3 reads CASSLIQNTGELFF. CDR3 nucleotides: TGTGCCAGCAGTTTAATACAGAACACCGGGGAGCTGTTTTTT.

This clone was detected only once. This chain connects TRBV10-3 to TRBJ2-3; tentatively, D is TRBD1 (5 bases). V was cut by 4 bases and J by 4 bases, with 15 bases left in between. The germline gives CDR1 ENHRY, CDR2 SYGVKD. The CDR3 loop spans 15 amino acids. CDR3 residues: CAISVNGGASDTQYF. CDR3 nucleotides: TGTGCCATCAGTGTTAACGGTGGGGCTTCAGATACGCAGTATTTT.

The rearrangement joins TRBV6-5 to TRBJ2-7, with a possible D match to TRBD2 (6 bases). The CDR3 totals 14 residues. The ends were cut back, 6 bases at V and 9 bases at J, with 21 bases in the middle. Germline V gene lookup returns CDR1 MNHEY and CDR2 SVGAGI. As DNA, the CDR3 is TGTGCCAGCAGGCCACACGGGACTGCCCCCCTGCAGTACTTC. This translates into CASRPHGTAPLQYF.

The J gene is TRBJ2-5, the V gene TRBV2, with 11 bases fitting TRBD2. CDR1 is SNHLY and CDR2 is FYNNEI in the germline V gene. The CDR3 consists of 14 residues. V shed 3 bases, J shed 5 bases, and the junction held 2 bases outside the gene matches. The CDR3 region has the DNA TGTGCCAGCAGTGAGTGGACTAGCGGGGAGACCCAGTACTTC. Translation: CASSEWTSGETQYF.

This chain links TRBV7-2 with TRBJ2-7; no firm D call. The V gene's germline CDR1 is SGHTA and CDR2 FQGNSA. The V gene lost 2 bases and the J gene lost 5 bases, with 16 bases spanning the gap. This CDR3 has 15 residues. This chain's CDR3 is CASSLSWAPSNEQYF. As DNA, the CDR3 is TGTGCCAGCAGCTTATCCTGGGCCCCCTCGAACGAGCAGTACTTC.

The chain uses TRBV5-1 and TRBJ2-1; maybe TRBD1 (6 bases). In germline, CDR1 is SGHRS, CDR2 YFSETQ. Trimming cost V 6 bases and J 3 bases, with 10 bases left between them. The CDR3 is 13 residues long. The DNA of the CDR3 is TGCGCCAGCATCGACAGGAACTACAATGAGCAGTTCTTC. Protein sequence: CASIDRNYNEQFF.

This rearrangement joins TRBV6-6 to TRBJ2-5, with 8 bases fitting TRBD1. Germline values: CDR1 MNHNY, CDR2 SVGAGI (reference sequence). The CDR3 runs 13 residues. Trimming removed 4 bases from V and 4 bases from J; junction bases left unmatched: 2. CDR3 sequence: CASSLQGGETQYF. CDR3 nucleotide sequence: TGTGCCAGCAGTTTACAGGGGGGAGAGACCCAGTACTTC.

The chain combines TRBV29-1 with TRBJ1-3, with 9 bases lining up with TRBD1. The V gene's germline CDR1 is SQVTM and CDR2 ANQGSEA. Unmatched junction bases numbered 6, after V lost 5 bases and J lost 4 bases. CDR3 size: 14 residues. The CDR3 loop is CSVLIGTGGNTIYF. Here the CDR3 DNA reads TGCAGCGTTCTTATCGGGACAGGGGGAAACACCATATATTTT.

The V gene is TRBV20-1, the J gene TRBJ2-7; a possible D gene is TRBD2 (5 bases). The ends were cut back, 3 bases at V and 0 bases at J, with 15 bases in the middle. The CDR3 is made up of 15 amino acids. In germline, CDR1 is DFQATT, CDR2 SNEGSKA (reference sequence). This CDR3 reads CSASHPSRSSYEQYF. For the CDR3, the DNA is TGCAGTGCTAGTCATCCTAGCCGGAGCTCCTACGAGCAGTACTTC.

This chain connects TRBV5-1 to TRBJ2-7; possible D gene TRBD2, 5 bases. The CDR3 is 14 amino acids. V lost 2 bases and J 5 bases, leaving 14 bases between the germline ends. Germline-derived CDR1 and CDR2 are SGHRS and YFSETQ. The CDR3 nucleotides are TGCGCCAGCAGCTTACAGAGCTTCGGGAACGAGCAGTACTTC. Translated: CASSLQSFGNEQYF.

This clone was observed a few times. CDR3 sequence (DNA): TGTGCCAGCACCAGGGCGGGGGCTAACACCGGGGAGCTGTTTTTT. It specifies CASTRAGANTGELFF. This sequence joins TRBV2 and TRBJ2-2, with TRBD2 as a possible D gene (7 bases). In germline, CDR1 is SNHLY, CDR2 FYNNEI. V dropped 7 bases and J dropped 2 bases, with 14 bases sitting between them. CDR3 length: 15 amino acids.

The J gene is TRBJ1-5, the V gene TRBV23-1; 7 bases map to TRBD1. TRBV23-1 is recorded as an ORF, its role being uncertain. V was clipped by 4 bases and J by 1 base; unmatched bases: 4. The CDR3 extends over 15 amino acids. The CDR3: CASSRRDSSNQPQHF. In DNA, the CDR3 is TGCGCCAGCAGTCGAAGGGACAGCAGCAATCAGCCCCAGCATTTT.

Regarding this clone: One end of the junction is discordant with germline, which a read error may explain. The rearrangement uses TRBV7-8 and TRBJ2-1; the D gene is possibly TRBD2 (5 bases). CDR1 is SGHVS and CDR2 is FQNEAQ in the germline V gene. The CDR3 runs to 13 residues. In DNA form, the CDR3 reads TGTGCCAGCAGCCCGCCGGCGTCGCAAATAGCGCTCTTC. It encodes CASSPPASQIALF.

This clone is a singleton in its sample. The gene calls are TRBV9 and TRBJ2-3; 10 positions match TRBD2. Unmatched junction bases numbered 5, after V lost 0 bases and J lost 4 bases. CDR1 and CDR2 (germline): SGDLS, YYNGEE. The CDR3 is made up of 16 amino acids. The CDR3 nucleotides are TGTGCCAGCAGCGTAGAGAGCGGGAGGGCGGCAGATACGCAGTATTTT. It yields the protein CASSVESGRAADTQYF.

This chain connects TRBV7-9 to TRBJ1-6; no firm D call. The CDR3 has 15 residues. V lost 2 bases and J 6 bases, leaving 11 bases between the germline ends. The germline CDR1 and CDR2 sequences are SEHNR and FQNEAQ (reference sequence). CDR3 sequence: CASSLMASVNSPLHF. The CDR3 DNA is TGTGCCAGCAGCTTAATGGCCTCTGTTAATTCACCCCTCCACTTT.

The chain couples TRBV2 to TRBJ2-2; 7 bases are a match to TRBD1. J was trimmed by 1 base and V by 5 bases; bases with no gene match: 4. CDR1 and CDR2 from the germline V gene are SNHLY and FYNNEI. This CDR3 has 15 residues. This CDR3 reads CASSIGTVNTGELFF. CDR3 coding DNA: TGTGCCAGCAGTATAGGGACAGTGAACACCGGGGAGCTGTTTTTT.

The J gene is TRBJ1-1, the V gene TRBV7-6; 9 bases are a match to TRBD1. This CDR3 contains 14 residues. J gave up 5 bases and V 0 bases, and 1 base lay outside the gene matches. The germline CDR1 and CDR2 sequences are SGHVS and FNYEAQ. CDR3 DNA sequence: TGTGCCAGCAGCTTAGCCGACAGGGGGACTGAAGCTTTCTTT. Residues: CASSLADRGTEAFF.

The chain combines TRBV5-1 with TRBJ2-5; D is possibly TRBD1 (6 bases). Germline CDR1 reads SGHRS; CDR2 reads YFSETQ. V was cut by 4 bases and J by 1 base, with 17 bases left in between. This CDR3 region has 16 residues. CDR3 amino acids: CASSTWTVSPQETQYF. As DNA, the CDR3 is TGCGCCAGCAGCACCTGGACAGTCTCGCCCCAAGAGACCCAGTACTTC.

V is TRBV29-1 and J is TRBJ2-4; 8 bases map to TRBD1. V lost 1 base and J lost 4; bases outside the gene matches: 9. Germline CDR1 reads SQVTM; CDR2 reads ANQGSEA. This CDR3 is built from 16 residues. The CDR3 protein is CSVEGEVDRDKNIQYF. CDR3 in DNA: TGCAGCGTTGAAGGGGAGGTGGACAGGGATAAAAACATTCAGTACTTC. Full variable domain (remainder filled in from reference TRBV29-1 and TRBJ2-4): SAVISQKPSRDICQRGTSLTIQCQVDSQVTMMFWYRQQPGQSLTLIATANQGSEATYESGFVIDKFPISRPNLTFSTLTVSNMSPEDSSIYLCSVEGEVDRDKNIQYFGAGTRLSVL.

The CDR3, as DNA: TGTGCCAGCAGCCACAGGGGCCTAGCTGAAGGCTACACCTTC. This encodes CASSHRGLAEGYTF. The chain uses TRBV28 and TRBJ1-2; 7 bases line up with TRBD1. Per germline, CDR1 MDHEN and CDR2 SYDVKM. V lost 6 bases to trimming and J lost 8 bases; unmatched junction nucleotides: 12. The CDR3 extends over 14 amino acids.

In DNA, the CDR3 is TGTGCCAGCAGCTTAGGACAGGGGGTCCACGAGCAGTACTTC. It encodes CASSLGQGVHEQYF. The gene calls are TRBV7-8 and TRBJ2-7, with 9 bases lining up with TRBD1. The CDR3 spans 14 residues. The ends lost 1 base at V and 5 bases at J; junction bases unmatched: 3. CDR1 SGHVS and CDR2 FQNEAQ come from the germline V gene.